The 27 T cell receptor beta chains presented below share a single source sample, sequenced in a study of identical twins. From the 5' RACE reads, TCRdb called clonotypes with MiXCR, one entry per CDR3 protein. The table records 260,000 or so distinct CDR3 sequences, 6% to 8% of them present only once. The data were also submitted as part of a second study, on yellow fever vaccine responses in identical twins.

Sequenced: CD8+ T cells sorted from blood. These receptors were taken from a young woman in good health.

This clonotype was counted a few times. This chain joins TRBV7-8 and TRBJ1-2, with TRBD1 identical over 8 bases. This CDR3 contains 15 residues. V trimming: 1 base; J trimming: 2 bases; junction bases outside the gene matches: 3. Germline V CDR1 and CDR2: SGHVS, FQNEAQ. The CDR3 region is CASSLGRTGNYGYTF. Written as DNA, the CDR3 is TGTGCCAGCAGCTTAGGAAGGACAGGGAACTATGGCTACACCTTC. The whole variable domain, remainder taken from reference TRBV7-8 and TRBJ1-2, is GAGVSQSPRYKVAKRGQDVALRCDPISGHVSLFWYQQALGQGPEFLTYFQNEAQLDKSGLPSDRFFAERPEGSVSTLKIQRTQQEDSAVYLCASSLGRTGNYGYTFGSGTRLTVV.

Only a few counts were recorded for this clonotype. This sequence joins TRBV3-1 and TRBJ2-5; D gene unclear. The CDR3 sequence is 15 residues long. Germline CDR1 is LGHDT and CDR2 is YNNKEL (reference sequence). V was cut by 0 bases and J by 4 bases, with 12 bases left in between. The CDR3 DNA is TGTGCCAGCAGCCAAGATTGGCTAGTTGTAGAGACCCAGTACTTC. Its translation is CASSQDWLVVETQYF.

The chain employs TRBV7-6 and TRBJ2-3, with TRBD2 matching 7 bases. Germline-derived CDR1 and CDR2 are SGHVS and FNYEAQ. The CDR3 runs 15 residues. V was clipped by 4 bases and J by 3 bases; unmatched bases: 7. The CDR3 protein is CASSSGGRGTDTQYF. The CDR3 DNA reads TGTGCCAGCAGCTCCGGAGGGCGGGGGACAGATACGCAGTATTTT.

This clonotype was seen many times. The V gene is TRBV12-3 or TRBV12-4, the J gene TRBJ1-1, with 7 bases aligning to TRBD1. Germline trimming cut 3 bases from V and 0 bases from J; bases unmatched to any gene: 1. This CDR3 has 14 residues. The CDR3 region is CASSFGTVNTEAFF. Written as DNA, the CDR3 is TGTGCCAGCAGTTTCGGGACAGTGAACACTGAAGCTTTCTTT.

This chain connects TRBV3-1 to TRBJ2-3, with 11 bases that match TRBD2. The CDR3 sequence is 16 residues long. CDR1 and CDR2 from the germline V gene are LGHDT and YNNKEL (reference sequence). V was clipped by 0 bases and J by 2 bases; unmatched bases: 1. The CDR3 spells CASSQETSGNTDTQYF. The CDR3 DNA is TGTGCCAGCAGCCAAGAGACTAGCGGGAACACAGATACGCAGTATTTT.

This clonotype came up a few times. The chain has TRBV28 and TRBJ1-5; no definite D call. The CDR3 spans 14 residues. V gave up 8 bases and J gave up 1 base, with 12 bases separating them. Germline V CDR1 and CDR2: MDHEN, SYDVKM. In DNA form, the CDR3 reads TGTGCCAGCCAGGCTGGGGTAAGCAATCAGCCCCAGCATTTT. Residues: CASQAGVSNQPQHF. The variable domain in full, with the rest retrieved from reference TRBV28 and TRBJ1-5, is DVKVTQSSRYLVKRTGEKVFLECVQDMDHENMFWYRQDPGLGLRLIYFSYDVKMKEKGDIPEGYSVSREKKERFSLILESASTNQTSMYLCASQAGVSNQPQHFGDGTRLSIL.

This clonotype was seen many times. This chain joins TRBV28 and TRBJ1-1, with D maybe TRBD1 (6 bases). The germline gives CDR1 MDHEN, CDR2 SYDVKM. The CDR3 consists of 18 residues. V lost 5 bases and J 0 bases, leaving 22 bases between the germline ends. The CDR3, as DNA: TGTGCCAGCAGTCCCTCAGGACCGGGGGCCCCCATGAACACTGAAGCTTTCTTT. Translated: CASSPSGPGAPMNTEAFF.

This clonotype was seen only a few times. V and J are TRBV7-9 and TRBJ1-6; 8 positions agree with TRBD1. The CDR3 is 16 residues long. V shed 0 bases and J 9 bases; nucleotides not matched to a gene: 7. CDR1 and CDR2 from the germline V gene are SEHNR and FQNEAQ (reference sequence). CDR3 residues: CASSLAHRGLGSPLHF. The CDR3 region has the DNA TGTGCCAGCAGCTTAGCGCACAGGGGGTTGGGTTCACCCCTCCACTTT.

At least ten counts were recorded for this clonotype. The chain employs TRBV11-2 and TRBJ2-3; 10 positions agree with TRBD2. J was trimmed by 2 bases and V by 3 bases; bases with no gene match: 5. Germline V gene sequence: CDR1 SGHAT, CDR2 FQNNGV. CDR3 size: 16 residues. The CDR3 spells CASSFPSGRDTDTQYF. In DNA, the CDR3 is TGTGCCAGCAGCTTCCCTAGCGGGAGAGACACAGATACGCAGTATTTT.

The J gene is TRBJ2-5, the V gene TRBV20-1; 10 bases fit TRBD1. Germline CDR1 is DFQATT and CDR2 is SNEGSKA (reference sequence). The CDR3 covers 13 residues. Losses at the gene ends were 3 bases for V and 5 bases for J; bases not matched to a gene: 3. CDR3 sequence: CSARAGQGETQYF. In nucleotides, the CDR3 is TGCAGTGCTAGGGCGGGACAGGGGGAGACCCAGTACTTC.

This clonotype occurred many times. This chain uses TRBV5-1 with TRBJ1-1; possible D gene TRBD1, 5 bases. CDR3 length equals 14 residues. Trimming left V 4 bases short and J 4 bases short, with 14 bases between. CDR1 and CDR2 (germline): SGHRS, YFSETQ. Here the CDR3 reads CASSPRGEGTEAFF. CDR3 sequence (DNA): TGCGCCAGCAGCCCCCGGGGCGAGGGCACTGAAGCTTTCTTT.

There are many counts of this clonotype. This chain links TRBV29-1 with TRBJ2-7; the match to TRBD2 covers 7 bases. The CDR3 length is 14 residues. Looked up from germline, CDR1 is SQVTM and CDR2 is ANQGSEA. Losses at the gene ends were 0 bases for V and 2 bases for J; bases not matched to a gene: 4. The CDR3 region has the DNA TGCAGCGTTGAAGATGGACTAGAGACCTACGAGCAGTACTTC. This encodes CSVEDGLETYEQYF.

This clonotype was seen more than once but under ten times. The chain combines TRBV20-1 with TRBJ2-3; D gene uncertain. The CDR3 runs 13 residues. Trimming removed 7 bases at V and 2 bases at J, with 13 bases between. Germline assignment: CDR1 DFQATT and CDR2 SNEGSKA (reference sequence). The CDR3 sequence is CSVVPAYTDTQYF. CDR3 nucleotides: TGCAGTGTGGTACCAGCGTACACAGATACGCAGTATTTT.

This clonotype was picked up many times. The rearrangement links TRBV7-9 to TRBJ2-1; 12 positions match TRBD2. CDR1 is SEHNR and CDR2 is FQNEAQ in the germline V gene (reference sequence). The CDR3 runs 14 residues. V lost 7 bases to trimming and J lost 5 bases; unmatched junction nucleotides: 3. The CDR3 reads CASTTSGSHNEQFF. CDR3 coding DNA: TGTGCCAGCACGACTAGCGGGAGTCACAATGAGCAGTTCTTC.

This clonotype has more than one count but fewer than ten. The V gene is TRBV7-2, the J gene TRBJ2-5; tentatively, D is TRBD1 (5 bases). Trimming removed 1 base at V and 0 bases at J, with 9 bases between. Germline-derived CDR1 and CDR2 are SGHTA and FQGNSA. This CDR3 comprises 15 residues. The CDR3 reads CASSLVDRNQETQYF. The CDR3 bases are TGTGCCAGCAGCTTAGTAGACAGAAACCAAGAGACCCAGTACTTC.

This clonotype was detected only a few times. The chain employs TRBV24-1 and TRBJ2-4; D not certain. CDR1 and CDR2 (germline): KGHDR, SFDVKD. V was shortened by 3 bases and J by 0 bases, with 8 bases between the two germline ends. The CDR3 spans 15 residues. CDR3 protein: CATSDSGLAKNIQYF. CDR3 bases: TGTGCCACCAGTGATAGTGGCCTAGCCAAAAACATTCAGTACTTC.

This clonotype was detected ten times or more. The V and J genes are TRBV2 and TRBJ2-7, with TRBD2 matching 10 bases. Germline V gene sequence: CDR1 SNHLY, CDR2 FYNNEI. Trimming cost V 7 bases and J 4 bases; bases outside gene matches: 7. This CDR3 region has 14 residues. The CDR3 sequence is CASTALAGAYEQYF. In DNA, the CDR3 is TGTGCCAGCACCGCCCTAGCGGGAGCGTACGAGCAGTACTTC.

This clonotype has ten or more counts. The chain is built from TRBV5-1 and TRBJ2-5; D is unresolved. Trimming cost V 4 bases and J 5 bases, with 12 bases left between them. This CDR3 is built from 13 residues. Germline CDR1 reads SGHRS; CDR2 reads YFSETQ. As DNA, the CDR3 is TGCGCCAGCAGCGGGGTCTCAGTTGAGACCCAGTACTTC. Translation: CASSGVSVETQYF.

A few counts support this clonotype. The chain carries TRBV20-1 and TRBJ2-1, with 8 bases identical to TRBD2. V was clipped by 1 base and J by 4 bases; unmatched bases: 12. Germline CDR1 DFQATT, CDR2 SNEGSKA (reference sequence). This CDR3 is built from 17 residues. The DNA of the CDR3 is TGCAGTGCTAGAGGGGAGGGTAGCGGGGTACGGTACAATGAGCAGTTCTTC. This translates into CSARGEGSGVRYNEQFF.

The V and J genes are TRBV7-9 and TRBJ2-2, with D perhaps TRBD1 or TRBD2 (5 bases each). The CDR3 consists of 17 residues. Germline CDR1 is SEHNR and CDR2 is FQNEAQ (reference sequence). Trimming took 8 bases from V and 4 from J, leaving 23 bases between them. DNA of the CDR3: TGTGCCAGCGCACGGGGCGGATTAGCAAGGGGCACCGGGGAGCTGTTTTTT. This translates into CASARGGLARGTGELFF.

This clonotype appeared a few times. The chain is built from TRBV5-1 and TRBJ2-2, with a possible D match to TRBD1 (6 bases). Trimming removed 2 bases from V and 1 base from J, with 12 bases in between. The CDR3 has 16 amino acids. CDR1 is SGHRS and CDR2 is YFSETQ in the germline V gene. The CDR3 sequence: CASSLYREMNTGELFF. The CDR3 DNA reads TGCGCCAGCAGCTTATACAGGGAGATGAACACCGGGGAGCTGTTTTTT.

At least ten counts were recorded for this clonotype. The V call is TRBV15, the J call TRBJ2-2; no clear D gene. Germline CDR1 reads LNHNV; CDR2 reads YYDKDF (reference sequence). Trimming took 0 bases from V and 1 from J, leaving 6 bases between them. CDR3 length equals 15 residues. CDR3 bases: TGTGCCACCAGCAGAGATTGGGGGAACACCGGGGAGCTGTTTTTT. This gives the protein CATSRDWGNTGELFF.

This clonotype was counted at least ten times. This chain uses TRBV12-3 or TRBV12-4 with TRBJ2-7, with 8 bases fitting TRBD2. J gave up 2 bases and V 3 bases, and 3 bases lay outside the gene matches. The CDR3 length is 14 residues. The CDR3 DNA follows: TGTGCCAGCAGTTTGCTAGCGGGCGCCTACGAGCAGTACTTC. Its translation: CASSLLAGAYEQYF.

This clonotype has just a few counts. The V and J genes are TRBV5-1 and TRBJ2-2; D uncertain. The germline V gene has CDR1 SGHRS and CDR2 YFSETQ. The CDR3 spans 13 residues. V was trimmed by 2 bases and J by 1 base, leaving 3 bases between them. CDR3 residues: CASSLWNTGELFF. The CDR3 DNA reads TGCGCCAGCAGCTTATGGAACACCGGGGAGCTGTTTTTT. Filled out from reference TRBV5-1 and TRBJ2-2, the complete variable domain reads KAGVTQTPRYLIKTRGQQVTLSCSPISGHRSVSWYQQTPGQGLQFLFEYFSETQRNKGNFPGRFSGRQFSNSRSEMNVSTLELGDSALYLCASSLWNTGELFFGEGSRLTVL.

This clonotype has at least ten counts. This chain joins TRBV7-8 and TRBJ2-1; D remains unclear. Germline V gene sequence: CDR1 SGHVS, CDR2 FQNEAQ. Trimming removed 2 bases from V and 8 bases from J, with 4 bases in between. The CDR3 has 11 residues. The CDR3 loop is CASSLSHEQFF. In nucleotides, the CDR3 is TGTGCCAGCAGCTTATCACATGAGCAGTTCTTC.

This clonotype has just a few counts. The chain is built from TRBV4-1 and TRBJ2-1; 8 bases fit TRBD2. J gave up 5 bases and V 0 bases, and 12 bases lay outside the gene matches. The CDR3 has 18 residues. Germline V gene sequence: CDR1 MGHRA, CDR2 YSYEKL. The CDR3 coding sequence is TGCGCCAGCAGCCAAGAGTTTGCGGGAGGCCCATTGAACAATGAGCAGTTCTTC. Amino acids: CASSQEFAGGPLNNEQFF.

The chain couples TRBV12-3 or TRBV12-4 to TRBJ2-5; 7 bases fit TRBD2. The CDR3 spans 14 residues. V was clipped by 6 bases and J by 5 bases; unmatched bases: 9. The CDR3 is CASSQSGIGETQYF. In DNA form, the CDR3 reads TGTGCCAGCAGCCAAAGCGGGATCGGGGAGACCCAGTACTTC.